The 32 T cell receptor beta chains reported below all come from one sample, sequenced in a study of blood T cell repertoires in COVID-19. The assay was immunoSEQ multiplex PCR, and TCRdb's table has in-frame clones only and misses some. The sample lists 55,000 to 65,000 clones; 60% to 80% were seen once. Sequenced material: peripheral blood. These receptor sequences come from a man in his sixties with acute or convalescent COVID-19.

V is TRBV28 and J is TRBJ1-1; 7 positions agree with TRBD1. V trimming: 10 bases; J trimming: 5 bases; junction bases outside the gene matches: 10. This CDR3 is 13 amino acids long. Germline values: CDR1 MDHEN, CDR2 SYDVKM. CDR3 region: CANSRGPGTEAFF. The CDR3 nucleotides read TGTGCCAACTCAAGGGGGCCGGGGACTGAAGCTTTCTTT.

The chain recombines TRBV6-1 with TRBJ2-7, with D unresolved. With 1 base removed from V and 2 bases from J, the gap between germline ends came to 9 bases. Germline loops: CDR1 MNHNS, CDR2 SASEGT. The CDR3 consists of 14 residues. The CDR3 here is CASSEGAGPYEQYF. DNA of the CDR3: TGTGCCAGCAGTGAAGGTGCAGGTCCCTACGAGCAGTACTTC.

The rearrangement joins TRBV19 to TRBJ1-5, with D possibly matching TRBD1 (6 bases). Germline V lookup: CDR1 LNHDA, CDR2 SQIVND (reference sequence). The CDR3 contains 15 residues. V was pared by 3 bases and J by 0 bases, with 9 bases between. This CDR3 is CASSIRGNSNQPQHF. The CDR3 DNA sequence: TGTGCCAGTAGTATTAGGGGGAATAGCAATCAGCCCCAGCATTTT.

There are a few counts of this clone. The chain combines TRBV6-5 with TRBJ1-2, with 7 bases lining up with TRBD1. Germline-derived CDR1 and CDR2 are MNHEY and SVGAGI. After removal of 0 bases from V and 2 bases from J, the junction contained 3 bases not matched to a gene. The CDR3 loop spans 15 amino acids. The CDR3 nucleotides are TGTGCCAGCAGTTACTCTTTGACAGGGAACTATGGCTACACCTTC. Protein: CASSYSLTGNYGYTF.

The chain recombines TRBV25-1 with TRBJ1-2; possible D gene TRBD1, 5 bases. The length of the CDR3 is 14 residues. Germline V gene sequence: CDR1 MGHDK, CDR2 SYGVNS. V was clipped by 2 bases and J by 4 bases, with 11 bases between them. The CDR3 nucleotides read TGTGCCAGCAGTGAACTTGGCAGGGCCTATGGCTACACCTTC. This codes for CASSELGRAYGYTF.

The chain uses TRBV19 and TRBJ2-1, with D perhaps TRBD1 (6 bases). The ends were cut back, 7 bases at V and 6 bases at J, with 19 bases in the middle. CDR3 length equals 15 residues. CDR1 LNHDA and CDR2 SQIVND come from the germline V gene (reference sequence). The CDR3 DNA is TGTGCCAGTACCATGGGGGCCCTCGGACCCAATGAGCAGTTCTTC. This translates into CASTMGALGPNEQFF.

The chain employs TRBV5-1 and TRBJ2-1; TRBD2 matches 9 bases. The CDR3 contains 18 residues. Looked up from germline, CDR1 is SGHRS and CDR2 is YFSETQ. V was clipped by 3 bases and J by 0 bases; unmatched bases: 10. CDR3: CASSSKAGGLSSYNEQFF. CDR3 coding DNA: TGCGCCAGCAGCTCGAAAGCGGGGGGCCTTAGCTCCTACAATGAGCAGTTCTTC.

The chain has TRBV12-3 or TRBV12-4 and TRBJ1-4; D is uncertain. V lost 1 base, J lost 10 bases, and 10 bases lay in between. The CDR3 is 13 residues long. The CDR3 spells CASSLESHGKLFF. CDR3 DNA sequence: TGTGCCAGCAGTTTAGAGAGCCATGGAAAACTGTTTTTT.

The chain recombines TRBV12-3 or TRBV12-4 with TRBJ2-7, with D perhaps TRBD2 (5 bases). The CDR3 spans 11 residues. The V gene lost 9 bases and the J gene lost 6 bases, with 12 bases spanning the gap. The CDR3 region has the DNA TGTGCCAGTCGCTCCGCGGGCGAGCAGTACTTC. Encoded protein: CASRSAGEQYF.

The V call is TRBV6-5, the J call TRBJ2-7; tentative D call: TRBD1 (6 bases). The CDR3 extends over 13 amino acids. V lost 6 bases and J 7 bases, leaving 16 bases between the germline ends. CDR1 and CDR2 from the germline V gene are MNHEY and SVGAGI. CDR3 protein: CASRGTPSGEQYF. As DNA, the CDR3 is TGTGCCAGCAGGGGGACACCCAGCGGAGAGCAGTACTTC.

CDR3 DNA sequence: TGCGCCAGCAGGGGACAGCTACCCATGAGGACTGAAGCTTTCTTT. It specifies CASRGQLPMRTEAFF. The chain links TRBV10-2 to TRBJ1-1; 7 nucleotides line up with TRBD1. The germline CDR1 and CDR2 sequences are WSHSY and SAAADI. The V and J ends lost 6 bases and 5 bases, in that order; junction bases with no gene match: 12. The CDR3 extends over 15 amino acids.

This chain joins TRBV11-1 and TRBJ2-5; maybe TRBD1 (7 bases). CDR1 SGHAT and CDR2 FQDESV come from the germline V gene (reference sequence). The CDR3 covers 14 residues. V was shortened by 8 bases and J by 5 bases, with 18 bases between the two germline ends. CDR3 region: CASSQGGFSETQYF. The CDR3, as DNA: TGTGCCAGCTCGCAGGGGGGCTTTTCGGAGACCCAGTACTTC.

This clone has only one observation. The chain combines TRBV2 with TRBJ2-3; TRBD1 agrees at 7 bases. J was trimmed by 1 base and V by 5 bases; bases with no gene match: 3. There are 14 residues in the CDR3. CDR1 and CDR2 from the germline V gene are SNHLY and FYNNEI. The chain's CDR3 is CASSQGVRTDTQYF. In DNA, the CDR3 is TGTGCCAGCAGTCAGGGGGTACGCACAGATACGCAGTATTTT.

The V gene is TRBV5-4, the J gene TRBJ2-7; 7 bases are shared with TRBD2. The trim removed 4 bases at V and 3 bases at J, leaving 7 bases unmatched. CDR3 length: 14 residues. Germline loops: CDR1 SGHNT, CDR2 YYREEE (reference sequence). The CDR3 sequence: CASSTRGGGYEQYF. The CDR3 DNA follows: TGTGCCAGCAGCACCCGTGGGGGGGGCTACGAGCAGTACTTC.

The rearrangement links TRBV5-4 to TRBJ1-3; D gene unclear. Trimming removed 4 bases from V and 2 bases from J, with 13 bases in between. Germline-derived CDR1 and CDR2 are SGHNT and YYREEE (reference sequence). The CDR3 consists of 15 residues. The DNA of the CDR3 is TGTGCCAGCAGCCACGGGGTCGTCGCTGGAAACACCATATATTTT. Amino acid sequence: CASSHGVVAGNTIYF.

CDR3 in amino acids: CASSPLRGGIMDEQFF. The CDR3 region has the DNA TGCGCCAGCAGTCCCCTTCGGGGGGGTATTATGGATGAGCAGTTCTTC. The chain links TRBV5-1 to TRBJ2-1; 8 bases are shared with TRBD2. V shed 5 bases and J 8 bases; nucleotides not matched to a gene: 15. The CDR3 is 16 residues long. Looked up from germline, CDR1 is SGHRS and CDR2 is YFSETQ.

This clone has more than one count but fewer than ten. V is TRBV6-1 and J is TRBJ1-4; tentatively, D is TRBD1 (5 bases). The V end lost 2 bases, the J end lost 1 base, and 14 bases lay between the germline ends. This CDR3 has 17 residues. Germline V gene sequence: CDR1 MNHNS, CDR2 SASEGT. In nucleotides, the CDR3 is TGTGCCAGCAGTGAACGGCGGGGGGAAGGAACTAATGAAAAACTGTTTTTT. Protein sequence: CASSERRGEGTNEKLFF.

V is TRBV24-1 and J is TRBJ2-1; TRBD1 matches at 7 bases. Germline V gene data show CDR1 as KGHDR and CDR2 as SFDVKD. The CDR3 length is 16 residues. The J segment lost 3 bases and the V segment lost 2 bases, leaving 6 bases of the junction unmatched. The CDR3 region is CATSDSEGAVYNEQFF. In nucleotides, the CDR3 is TGTGCCACCAGTGATTCCGAGGGGGCCGTCTACAATGAGCAGTTCTTC.

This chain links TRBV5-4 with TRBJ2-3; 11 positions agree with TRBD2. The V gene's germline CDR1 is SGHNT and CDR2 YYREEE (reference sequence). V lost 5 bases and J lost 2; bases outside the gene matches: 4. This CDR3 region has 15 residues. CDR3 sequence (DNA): TGTGCCAGCAGGGATAGCGGGGGGGCCACAGATACGCAGTATTTT. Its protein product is CASRDSGGATDTQYF.

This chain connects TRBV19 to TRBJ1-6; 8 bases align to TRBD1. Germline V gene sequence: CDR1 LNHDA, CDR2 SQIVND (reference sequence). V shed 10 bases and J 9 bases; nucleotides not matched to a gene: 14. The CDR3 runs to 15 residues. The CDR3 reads CATKGQGASGSPLHF. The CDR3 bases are TGTGCCACGAAGGGGCAGGGGGCGAGTGGTTCACCCCTCCACTTT.

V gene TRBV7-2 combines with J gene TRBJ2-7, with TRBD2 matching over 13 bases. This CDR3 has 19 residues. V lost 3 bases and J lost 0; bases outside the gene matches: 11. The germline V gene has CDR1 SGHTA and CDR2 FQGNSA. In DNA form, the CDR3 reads TGTGCCAGCAGCTTTCTGAGTGGTGGACTAGCGGGGGACTCCTACGAGCAGTACTTC. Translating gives CASSFLSGGLAGDSYEQYF.

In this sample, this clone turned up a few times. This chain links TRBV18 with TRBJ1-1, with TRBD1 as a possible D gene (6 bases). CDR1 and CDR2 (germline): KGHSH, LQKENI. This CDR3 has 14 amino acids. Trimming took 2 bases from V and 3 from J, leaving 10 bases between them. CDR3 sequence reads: CASSPGGQDTEAFF. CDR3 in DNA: TGTGCCAGCTCACCAGGGGGCCAGGACACTGAAGCTTTCTTT.

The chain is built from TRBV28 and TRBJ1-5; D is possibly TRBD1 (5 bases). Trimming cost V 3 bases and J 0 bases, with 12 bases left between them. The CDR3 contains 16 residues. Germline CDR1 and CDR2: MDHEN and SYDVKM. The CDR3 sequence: CASSFSGWGSNQPQHF. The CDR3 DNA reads TGTGCCAGCAGTTTTTCAGGGTGGGGTAGCAATCAGCCCCAGCATTTT.

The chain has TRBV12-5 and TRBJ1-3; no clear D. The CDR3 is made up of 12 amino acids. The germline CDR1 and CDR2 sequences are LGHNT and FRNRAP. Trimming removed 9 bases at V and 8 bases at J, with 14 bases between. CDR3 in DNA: TGTGCTAGCCGTAGGATGGGAGACACCATATATTTT. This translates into CASRRMGDTIYF.

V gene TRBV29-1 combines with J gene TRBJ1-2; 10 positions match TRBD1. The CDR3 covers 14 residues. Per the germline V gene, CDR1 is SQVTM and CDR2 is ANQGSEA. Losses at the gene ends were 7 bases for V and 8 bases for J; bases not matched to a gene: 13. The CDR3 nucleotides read TGCAGCGCCGCGACAGGGGGCGCCATGGACGGCTACACCTTC. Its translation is CSAATGGAMDGYTF.

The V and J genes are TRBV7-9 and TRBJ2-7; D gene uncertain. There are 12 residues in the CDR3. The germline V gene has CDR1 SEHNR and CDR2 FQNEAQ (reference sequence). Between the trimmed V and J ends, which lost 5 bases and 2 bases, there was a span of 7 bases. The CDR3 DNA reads TGTGCCAGCAGCCCCAACACCTACGAGCAGTACTTC. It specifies CASSPNTYEQYF.

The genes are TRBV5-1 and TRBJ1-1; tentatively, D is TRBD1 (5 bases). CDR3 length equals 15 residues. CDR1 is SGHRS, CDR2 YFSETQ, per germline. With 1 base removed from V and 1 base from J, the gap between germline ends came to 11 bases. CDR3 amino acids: CASSLYGGENTEAFF. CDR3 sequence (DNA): TGCGCCAGCAGCTTGTACGGAGGGGAGAACACTGAAGCTTTCTTT.

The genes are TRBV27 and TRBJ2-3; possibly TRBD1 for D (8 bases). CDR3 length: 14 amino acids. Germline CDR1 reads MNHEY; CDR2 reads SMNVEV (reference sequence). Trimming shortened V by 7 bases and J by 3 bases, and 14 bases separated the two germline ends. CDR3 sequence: CASTLQGGTDTQYF. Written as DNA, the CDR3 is TGTGCCAGCACTCTACAGGGGGGGACAGATACGCAGTATTTT.

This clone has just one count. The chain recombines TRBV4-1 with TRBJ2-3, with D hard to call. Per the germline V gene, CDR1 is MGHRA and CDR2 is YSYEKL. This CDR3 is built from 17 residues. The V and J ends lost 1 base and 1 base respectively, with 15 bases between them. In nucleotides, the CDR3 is TGCGCCAGCAGCCAAGTGGAAGTCGGCAGCGGCACAGATACGCAGTATTTT. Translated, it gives CASSQVEVGSGTDTQYF.

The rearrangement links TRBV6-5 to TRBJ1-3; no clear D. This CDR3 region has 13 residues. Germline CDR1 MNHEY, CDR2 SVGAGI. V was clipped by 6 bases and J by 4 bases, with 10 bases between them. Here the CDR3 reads CASSLSLGNTIYF. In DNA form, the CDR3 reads TGTGCCAGCAGCCTCTCGTTAGGAAACACCATATATTTT.

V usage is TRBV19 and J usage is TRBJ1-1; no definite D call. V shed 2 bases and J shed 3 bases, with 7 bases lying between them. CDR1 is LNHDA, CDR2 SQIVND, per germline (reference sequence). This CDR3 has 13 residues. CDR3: CASSINSYTEAFF. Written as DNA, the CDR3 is TGTGCCAGTAGTATAAACAGTTACACTGAAGCTTTCTTT.

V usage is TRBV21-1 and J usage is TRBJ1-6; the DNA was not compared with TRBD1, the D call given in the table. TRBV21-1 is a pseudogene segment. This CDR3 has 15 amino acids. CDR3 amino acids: CASSSPGQGNSPLHF. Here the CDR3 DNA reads TGTGCCAGCAGCTCCCCCGGACAGGGTAATTCACCCCTCCACTTT.